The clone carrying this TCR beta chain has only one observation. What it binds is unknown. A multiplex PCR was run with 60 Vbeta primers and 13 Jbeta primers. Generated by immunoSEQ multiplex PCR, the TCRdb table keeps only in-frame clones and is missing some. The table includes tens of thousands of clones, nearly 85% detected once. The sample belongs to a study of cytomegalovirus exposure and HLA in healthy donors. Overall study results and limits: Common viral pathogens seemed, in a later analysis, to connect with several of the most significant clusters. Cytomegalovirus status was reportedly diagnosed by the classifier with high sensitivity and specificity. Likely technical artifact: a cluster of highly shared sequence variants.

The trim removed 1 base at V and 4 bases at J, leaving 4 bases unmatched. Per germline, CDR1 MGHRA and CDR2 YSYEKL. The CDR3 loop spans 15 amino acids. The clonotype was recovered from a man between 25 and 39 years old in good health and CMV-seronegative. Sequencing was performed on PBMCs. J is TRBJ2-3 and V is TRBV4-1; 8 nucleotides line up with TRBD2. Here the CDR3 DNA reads TGCGCCAGCAGCCAAGGAGGTAGCGGGGCAGATACGCAGTATTTT. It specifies CASSQGGSGADTQYF.